This TCR beta chain was retrieved from a study of blood T cell repertoires in COVID-19. CDR3 size: 15 residues. From germline, CDR1 is PRHDT and CDR2 FYEKMQ (reference sequence). V shed 1 base, J shed 3 bases, and the junction held 5 bases outside the gene matches. The repertoire was sequenced with immunoSEQ multiplex PCR; TCRdb's copy has only in-frame clones and lacks some. The sample lists approximately 61,000 clones, approximately 83% seen once, with roughly 15% in the top ten. The sequenced material came from peripheral blood. V usage is TRBV13 and J usage is TRBJ1-1; the match to TRBD1 covers 7 bases. The clonotype was recovered from a human donor in a cohort sampled during active COVID-19. CDR3 protein: CASSLEGRGDTEAFF. CDR3 nucleotide sequence: TGTGCCAGCAGCTTAGAAGGCAGGGGGGACACTGAAGCTTTCTTT.